The entry below describes one T cell receptor (beta chain). What it recognizes is unknown. These data originate in a study of PD-1 blockade in classical Hodgkin lymphoma. Study details: The nivolumab dose that patients received was 3 mg/kg, given intravenously every 2 weeks.

Autologous stem cell transplantation was followed by relapse in every patient, and brentuximab vedotin exposure varied. General study points: Reported baseline diversity: healthy donors highest, relapsed/refractory patients lowest.

Here immunoSEQ multiplex PCR was the method, and the copy in TCRdb shows in-frame clones only, minus some. Among about 85,000 clones listed, around 90% were seen once. The TCR sequence derives from a human donor with classical Hodgkin lymphoma. Sequencing used peripheral blood mononuclear cells (PBMCs), obtained before the second cycle of nivolumab.

The CDR3 sequence: CASSLERIDLQFF. The DNA for the CDR3 is TGTGCCAGCAGCTTAGAAAGGATAGACCTGCAGTTCTTC. V usage is TRBV11-2 and J usage is TRBJ2-1; D is uncertain. V was pared by 0 bases and J by 12 bases, with 12 bases between. The CDR3 contains 13 residues. CDR1 and CDR2 from the germline V gene are SGHAT and FQNNGV.